The TCR beta chain under discussion was sequenced for a study of tumor and adjacent non-tumor tissue in lung cancer. The overall study: Each sample yielded a few million productive TCRbeta reads on average. Study-wide results and caveats: Shorter survival was associated with higher TCR diversity in tumors. Normal lung showed higher cumulative top 100 clone frequency than tumor.

Germline CDR1 SGHNT, CDR2 YENEEA. There are 14 residues in the CDR3. The template was RNA from unsorted bulk tissue. Newly diagnosed lung cancer patients had thoracic surgery in China, August–November 2014, without prior chemotherapy. In the case of this clonotype: What it recognizes is unknown. Compared with germline, one end of the junction differs, possibly owing to a read error.

Three rounds of nested PCR, following a modified ARM-PCR protocol, produced the TCRbeta library. Each CDR3 protein is one row after TCRdb ran MiXCR on the multiplex PCR reads. The sample shows 200,000 or so distinct CDR3 sequences, around 71% of them seen only once. Specimen: lung tumor tissue. This clonotype was sampled from a man aged 55 to 70 with non-small cell lung cancer. The chain recombines TRBV11-3 with TRBJ1-1; D is ambiguous. CDR3 DNA: TGTACCAGCAGCTTAGACGGAGTGAATACTGAAGCTTTCTTT. It codes for CTSSLDGVNTEAFF.